Listed here is a single TCR beta chain. What it recognizes is unknown. The donors comprised healthy bone marrow donors. This sample is part of a study of cytomegalovirus exposure and HLA in healthy donors. The overall study: Roughly 85 million unique TCRs from HLA-typed donors made up an early data release.

Whole-study findings and limits: As a later analysis revealed, most CMV-associated TCR beta chains appeared HLA-restricted.

The CDR3 runs 19 residues. The V and J ends lost 3 bases and 0 bases, in that order; junction bases with no gene match: 14. CDR1 is KGHSH and CDR2 is LQKENI in the germline V gene. Primers: 60 Vbeta forward and 13 Jbeta reverse. Authors' methods: In a later analysis, some 80 million unique TCR beta chains included roughly 11 million shared by two or more donors. Some clones are missing from TCRdb's copy, which holds only in-frame ones; the method was immunoSEQ multiplex PCR. Clone size and V and J calls were adopted from that table, with D and trimming inferred from the DNA. The sample lists almost 200,000 clones, approximately 85% occurring once.

The chain joins TRBV18 to TRBJ2-1; TRBD1 matches at 7 bases. Sequenced input: PBMCs. The origin of this receptor is a woman aged 50 to 65 in good health and CMV-seronegative. CDR3 protein: CASSPWTGEVGSSYNEQFF. The CDR3 DNA is TGTGCCAGCTCACCCTGGACAGGAGAAGTGGGGAGCTCCTACAATGAGCAGTTCTTC.